Listed below are T cell receptor beta chains from one sample, sequenced in a study of T cell responses to AZD1222 COVID-19 vaccine. The table came from immunoSEQ multiplex PCR; TCRdb's copy has only in-frame clones and leaves some out. There are tens of thousands of clones in the sample; approximately 80% occur only once, and more than 15% lies in the top ten. Sequences were derived from peripheral blood, sampled 28 days after the second AZD1222 dose. These receptors were taken from an adult who received the AZD1222 COVID-19 vaccine. Each CDR3 is given with its conserved first and last residue. Fields, in order: V gene, CDR3 protein.

TRBV6-5 CASSKGASNEQFF
TRBV13 CASRGGAQGSPLHF
TRBV9 CASSPDPRGANNEQFF
TRBV6-6 CASSKPGQGSHEQYF
TRBV9 CASSQSGGNQPQHF
TRBV25-1 CASSEFPAQDYGYTF
TRBV6-1 CASRETRGGAGNQPQHF
TRBV7-6 CASSLAGFGATNEKLFF
TRBV5-8 CASSPRGRAWTEAFF
TRBV18 CASSPITTGYNEQFF
TRBV9 CASSVEIGRSTGELFF
TRBV7-3 CASSPGQLEAFF
TRBV12-3/TRBV12-4 CASGAGGVYGYTF
TRBV5-6 CASSLGTVYEQYF
TRBV12-3/TRBV12-4 CASSLGGGTEAFF
TRBV6-5 CASSPPGAKTEAFF
TRBV10-2 CASSEYQGKHGYTF
TRBV11-1 CASTSQRSEAFF
TRBV7-8 CASSLRQYTLSGNTIYF